The rows below give T cell receptor beta chains drawn from one sample of a study of cytomegalovirus exposure and HLA in healthy donors. Here immunoSEQ multiplex PCR was the method, and the copy in TCRdb shows in-frame clones only, minus some. The sample carries 100,000 or so clones, 75% to 85% recorded once. The sequenced material came from PBMCs. These receptors were taken from a man in his late teens or twenties in good health and CMV-seronegative. Both conserved end residues are part of each CDR3. Each record gives: V gene, D gene, clone size, J gene, CDR3 DNA, CDR3 protein. The D gene is left open where the match is weak. Part of the rows lack a size; the others show once, few, many or a class for expanded clones.

v_gene: TRBV7-6; d_gene: TRBD2; abundance: -; j_gene: TRBJ2-1; CDR3nt: TGTGCCAGCAGCCTCTTCGGGGGGGAGGGCCAACGTGAGCAGTTCTTC; CDR3aa: CASSLFGGEGQREQFF
v_gene: TRBV7-9; d_gene: -; abundance: -; j_gene: TRBJ2-7; CDR3nt: TGTGCCAGCAGGTTGGGGGAGGGGGTGAACGAGCAGTACTTC; CDR3aa: CASRLGEGVNEQYF
v_gene: TRBV4-2; d_gene: -; abundance: -; j_gene: TRBJ1-5; CDR3nt: TGTGCCAGCAGCCCCATTAGCAATCAGCCCCAGCATTTT; CDR3aa: CASSPISNQPQHF
v_gene: TRBV7-2; d_gene: TRBD1; abundance: -; j_gene: TRBJ1-1; CDR3nt: TGTGCCAGCAGCCTCGACAGGGTCGGCCGTGGCACTGAAGCTTTCTTT; CDR3aa: CASSLDRVGRGTEAFF
v_gene: TRBV18; d_gene: TRBD2; abundance: -; j_gene: TRBJ2-1; CDR3nt: TGTGCCAGCTCACCGCTACTAGCGGGAATTTTTAATGAGCAGTTCTTC; CDR3aa: CASSPLLAGIFNEQFF
v_gene: TRBV11-2; d_gene: -; abundance: -; j_gene: TRBJ2-7; CDR3nt: TGTGCCAGCAGCTTGGGGGGACTTAGCTCCTACGAGCAGTACTTC; CDR3aa: CASSLGGLSSYEQYF
v_gene: TRBV15; d_gene: -; abundance: -; j_gene: TRBJ1-1; CDR3nt: TGTGCCACCAGCAGAGATAGTATAGGACTTGAAGCTTTCTTT; CDR3aa: CATSRDSIGLEAFF
v_gene: TRBV7-2; d_gene: -; abundance: -; j_gene: TRBJ1-5; CDR3nt: TGTGCCAGCAGCCGTGGTAACGGGAATCCTAGGGCTCAGCCCCAGCATTTT; CDR3aa: CASSRGNGNPRAQPQHF
v_gene: TRBV4-3; d_gene: TRBD1; abundance: -; j_gene: TRBJ2-7; CDR3nt: TGCGCCAGCAGCCCGGACAGGGCAAACTACGAGCAGTACTTC; CDR3aa: CASSPDRANYEQYF
v_gene: TRBV5-4; d_gene: TRBD2; abundance: -; j_gene: TRBJ2-1; CDR3nt: TGTGCCAGCAGCTTGGGTCGGGGGAGGGCCGGCAATGAGCAGTTCTTC; CDR3aa: CASSLGRGRAGNEQFF
v_gene: TRBV9; d_gene: TRBD2; abundance: -; j_gene: TRBJ2-5; CDR3nt: TGTGCCAGCAGCGTAGGACTAGCGGATCAAGAGACCCAGTACTTC; CDR3aa: CASSVGLADQETQYF
v_gene: TRBV7-8; d_gene: -; abundance: few; j_gene: TRBJ1-4; CDR3nt: TGTGCCAGCAGCTTATCGGGTAATGAAAAACTGTTTTTT; CDR3aa: CASSLSGNEKLFF
v_gene: TRBV29-1; d_gene: TRBD1; abundance: -; j_gene: TRBJ2-5; CDR3nt: TGCAGCGTCGGACAGGGGGCTTTGTCGGCTCAAGAGACCCAGTACTTC; CDR3aa: CSVGQGALSAQETQYF
v_gene: TRBV27; d_gene: TRBD2; abundance: -; j_gene: TRBJ2-7; CDR3nt: TGTGCCAGCAGTTGGGCTAGCGGGAGGGCGGTCGAGCAGTACTTC; CDR3aa: CASSWASGRAVEQYF
v_gene: TRBV11-2; d_gene: -; abundance: -; j_gene: TRBJ2-2; CDR3nt: TGTGCCAGCAGAGCCGGGAGATTGAACACCGGGGAGCTGTTTTTT; CDR3aa: CASRAGRLNTGELFF
v_gene: TRBV6-5; d_gene: -; abundance: once; j_gene: TRBJ1-5; CDR3nt: TGTGCCAGCAGTTCCAGGGATAATCAGCCCCAGCATTTT; CDR3aa: CASSSRDNQPQHF
v_gene: TRBV7-6; d_gene: -; abundance: -; j_gene: TRBJ2-1; CDR3nt: TGTGCCAGCAGCCTAGGGGACTTAAATTACAATGAGCAGTTCTTC; CDR3aa: CASSLGDLNYNEQFF
v_gene: TRBV7-6; d_gene: TRBD1; abundance: -; j_gene: TRBJ2-2; CDR3nt: TGTGCCAGCGTTGACAGGGGGCTAACCGGGGAGCTGTTTTTT; CDR3aa: CASVDRGLTGELFF
v_gene: TRBV19; d_gene: -; abundance: -; j_gene: TRBJ2-7; CDR3nt: TGCGCCTTAGGGTTGGGGAGCTACGAGCAGTACTTC; CDR3aa: CALGLGSYEQYF
v_gene: TRBV29-1; d_gene: TRBD1; abundance: -; j_gene: TRBJ2-7; CDR3nt: TGCAGCGTTGTCCCGGGACAGGGGGCCTACGAGCAGTACTTC; CDR3aa: CSVVPGQGAYEQYF
v_gene: TRBV7-2; d_gene: -; abundance: -; j_gene: TRBJ1-5; CDR3nt: TGTGCCAGCAGCGTAAATCCCTATAGCAATCAGCCCCAGCATTTT; CDR3aa: CASSVNPYSNQPQHF
v_gene: TRBV9; d_gene: TRBD2; abundance: -; j_gene: TRBJ2-7; CDR3nt: TGTGCCAGCAGCGTAGGATCGGGACTAGTCACCTACGAGCAGTACTTC; CDR3aa: CASSVGSGLVTYEQYF
v_gene: TRBV7-9; d_gene: -; abundance: few; j_gene: TRBJ2-1; CDR3nt: TGTGCCAGCAGCTTAGAGTTGAGCGAATACAATGAGCAGTTCTTC; CDR3aa: CASSLELSEYNEQFF
v_gene: TRBV15; d_gene: TRBD1; abundance: -; j_gene: TRBJ2-7; CDR3nt: TGTGCCACCAGCAGACTAGGGACAGGGGCCTACGAGCAGTACTTC; CDR3aa: CATSRLGTGAYEQYF
v_gene: TRBV4-3; d_gene: TRBD1; abundance: -; j_gene: TRBJ2-4; CDR3nt: TGCGCCAGCAGCCAGAGGACAGGGGGAGGATTTGATTCCAAAAACATTCAGTACTTC; CDR3aa: CASSQRTGGGFDSKNIQYF
v_gene: TRBV7-9; d_gene: -; abundance: once; j_gene: TRBJ1-2; CDR3nt: TGTGCCAGCAGCTTAGAAGCTGGCGGCTATGGCTACACCTTC; CDR3aa: CASSLEAGGYGYTF
v_gene: TRBV6-4; d_gene: TRBD1; abundance: -; j_gene: TRBJ1-1; CDR3nt: TGTGCCAGCAGTGACTCCCGGACAGGCAGAAACACTGAAGCTTTCTTT; CDR3aa: CASSDSRTGRNTEAFF
v_gene: TRBV5-4; d_gene: -; abundance: -; j_gene: TRBJ2-7; CDR3nt: TGTGCCAGCAGACTCGACAGAGATTACGAGCAGTACTTC; CDR3aa: CASRLDRDYEQYF
v_gene: TRBV7-3; d_gene: -; abundance: -; j_gene: TRBJ2-1; CDR3nt: TGTGCCAGCAGTTCCGGGATTCAAACCTACAATGAGCAGTTCTTC; CDR3aa: CASSSGIQTYNEQFF
v_gene: TRBV6-5; d_gene: TRBD1; abundance: -; j_gene: TRBJ2-7; CDR3nt: TGTGCCAGCCAAAGGGGGCAGCTCTCCTACGAGCAGTACTTC; CDR3aa: CASQRGQLSYEQYF
v_gene: TRBV23-1; d_gene: TRBD2; abundance: -; j_gene: TRBJ2-5; CDR3nt: TGCGCCAGCAGTCAAGGCGGACTAGCGGGGATGGAGACCCAGTACTTC; CDR3aa: CASSQGGLAGMETQYF
v_gene: TRBV19; d_gene: TRBD1; abundance: -; j_gene: TRBJ1-1; CDR3nt: TGTGCCAGTAGAGACAGGGGTGGCACTGAAGCTTTCTTT; CDR3aa: CASRDRGGTEAFF
v_gene: TRBV7-3; d_gene: TRBD2; abundance: -; j_gene: TRBJ2-5; CDR3nt: TGTGCCAGCAGCCGGGGGGTTTCGGAGACCCAGTACTTC; CDR3aa: CASSRGVSETQYF
v_gene: TRBV7-2; d_gene: TRBD2; abundance: -; j_gene: TRBJ2-7; CDR3nt: TGTGCCAGCAGCTCCGGGACTATCTTGAGCGAGCAGTACTTC; CDR3aa: CASSSGTILSEQYF
v_gene: TRBV21-1; d_gene: -; abundance: -; j_gene: TRBJ2-7; CDR3nt: TGTGCCAGCAGCAAAGCCCCAGAGACAACTAGCGGGAGGCCGATCCCCTCCTACGAGCAGTACTTC; CDR3aa: CASSKAPETTSGRPIPSYEQYF
v_gene: TRBV5-1; d_gene: -; abundance: -; j_gene: TRBJ2-5; CDR3nt: TGCGCCAGCAGCTTAAGCGCCACCGACGAGGTTGATAATACGACCCAGTACTTC; CDR3aa: CASSLSATDEVDNTTQYF
v_gene: TRBV4-3; d_gene: -; abundance: -; j_gene: TRBJ2-7; CDR3nt: TGCGCCAGCAGCCCTTTTATCTCCTACGAGCAGTACTTC; CDR3aa: CASSPFISYEQYF
v_gene: TRBV15; d_gene: TRBD1; abundance: -; j_gene: TRBJ2-1; CDR3nt: TGTGCCACCAGCACCAGGACAGGGAGAATTGATGAGCAGTTCTTC; CDR3aa: CATSTRTGRIDEQFF